This TCR beta chain was sequenced in a study of blood T cell repertoires in COVID-19. About the research overall: Donors in the United States, Italy and Spain gave samples during acute or convalescent COVID-19. PBMCs, B-cell-depleted T cells, or T cells were the source of the cDNA or gDNA that made up the material.

Original processing methods: By means of reference gene primer amplification, nucleated cell counts were estimated. Sequenced by immunoSEQ multiplex PCR; TCRdb stores in-frame clones only, minus some. For V, J and clone size, that table is used; D and trimming come from the DNA. The sample holds tens of thousands of clones, 65% to 85% seen once. The source is a woman between 55 and 75 years old with acute or convalescent COVID-19. What was sequenced was peripheral blood.

CDR3 nucleotides: TGTGCCAGCAGTTCCGGGAACCCGCTCAACTATGGCTACACCTTC. It codes for CASSSGNPLNYGYTF. This chain uses TRBV27 with TRBJ1-2; no reliable D call. The CDR3 spans 15 residues. CDR1 is MNHEY, CDR2 SMNVEV, per germline (reference sequence). V was shortened by 4 bases and J by 2 bases, with 14 bases between the two germline ends.